The entry that follows covers one TCR beta chain sequence. This CDR3 spans 15 amino acids. V was clipped by 2 bases and J by 0 bases, with 9 bases between them. CDR1 and CDR2 from the germline V gene are SEHNR and FQNEAQ (reference sequence). This sample is drawn from a study of molecular identifiers for immune sequencing clone quantification. TCRdb re-analysed the PCR reads in MiXCR, keeping a single row per CDR3 protein. The sample comprises around 460,000 distinct CDR3 sequences, roughly a fifth of which are singletons, and around 0.84% rests with the top ten. This sequence joins TRBV7-9 and TRBJ2-3; D gene ambiguous. What was sequenced was naive CD8+ T cells from blood, with Jurkat cell RNA spiked in. Subset given: FACS-sorted CD8+CD4-CCR7+CD45RA+ naive T cells. This clonotype originated in a human donor in good health. Some libraries in this study had Jurkat cell RNA spiked in. CDR3 in amino acids: CASSLIIGSTDTQYF. CDR3 coding DNA: TGTGCCAGCAGCTTAATAATCGGGAGCACAGATACGCAGTATTTT.